Listed below are T cell receptor beta chains from one sample, sequenced in a study of cytomegalovirus exposure and HLA in healthy donors. Some clones are missing from TCRdb's copy, which holds only in-frame ones; the method was immunoSEQ multiplex PCR. The top ten hold about 11% of the sample, which has 120,000 or so clones, around 82% seen once. The sequencing sample was made of PBMCs. The receptors derive from a male donor in good health and CMV-seropositive. Both conserved end residues are part of each CDR3. A D gene is named only where the DNA matches it firmly. Clone size is stated in some rows and not others, as once, few, many or a class when expanded.

>TRBJ2-7|TRBD2|.|TRBV28
CASSLRGGPREQYF
TGTGCCAGCAGTTTGCGGGGAGGGCCCCGAGAGCAGTACTTC
>TRBJ1-5|.|.|TRBV18
CASSPRTDSNQPQHF
TGTGCCAGCTCACCTCGGACAGATAGCAATCAGCCCCAGCATTTT
>TRBJ2-7|TRBD1|once|TRBV7-9
CASSFHRGDYEQYF
TGTGCCAGCAGCTTCCACAGGGGGGATTACGAGCAGTACTTC
>TRBJ2-7|.|.|TRBV6-6
CASSSGIYEQYF
TGTGCCAGCAGCTCGGGGATCTACGAGCAGTACTTC
>TRBJ2-2|TRBD1|.|TRBV18
CASSRDSANTGELFF
TGTGCCAGCTCACGGGACAGCGCGAACACCGGGGAGCTGTTTTTT
>TRBJ1-1|TRBD1|.|TRBV4-3
CASSPQGHPGAFF
TGCGCCAGCAGCCCACAGGGGCACCCCGGGGCTTTCTTT
>TRBJ1-2|TRBD1|.|TRBV25-1
CASSRTGLAVYGYTF
TGTGCCAGCTCCCGGACAGGATTGGCGGTTTATGGCTACACCTTC
>TRBJ2-5|TRBD2|.|TRBV5-6
CASSLAGIAGGPGTQYF
TGTGCCAGCAGCTTGGCCGGGATAGCGGGAGGGCCGGGGACCCAGTACTTC
>TRBJ2-3|.|.|TRBV29-1
CSVDPSRHDTQYF
TGCAGCGTTGATCCTAGCCGACATGATACGCAGTATTTT
>TRBJ1-2|TRBD1|.|TRBV18
CASSPDRGDGYTF
TGTGCCAGCTCACCCGACAGGGGCGACGGCTACACCTTC
>TRBJ2-1|.|.|TRBV28
CASTRGRGYNEQFF
TGTGCCAGCACCAGGGGTCGAGGATACAATGAGCAGTTCTTC
>TRBJ2-2|TRBD2|once|TRBV9
CASSPPSGTDGELFF
TGTGCCAGCAGCCCTCCTAGCGGGACCGACGGGGAGCTGTTTTTT
>TRBJ2-3|TRBD1|.|TRBV7-2
CASSAQTGDTQYF
TGTGCCAGCAGCGCGCAGACAGGGGATACGCAGTATTTT
>TRBJ2-5|TRBD1|.|TRBV7-2
CASSLPGGEKTQYF
TGTGCCAGCAGCCTACCAGGGGGCGAAAAGACCCAGTACTTC
>TRBJ1-5|.|.|TRBV27
CASSLQGRQPQHF
TGTGCCAGCAGTTTACAGGGGCGCCAGCCCCAGCATTTT
>TRBJ1-2|TRBD1|.|TRBV10-3
CAISESRTGGVGYTF
TGTGCCATCAGTGAGTCTAGGACAGGGGGCGTAGGCTACACCTTC
>TRBJ2-3|.|.|TRBV9
CASSPGSRASDTQYF
TGTGCCAGCAGCCCCGGGAGCAGGGCTTCAGATACGCAGTATTTT
>TRBJ2-1|.|few|TRBV11-2
CASSLGPGNNEQFF
TGTGCCAGCAGCTTAGGTCCGGGGAACAATGAGCAGTTCTTC
>TRBJ2-7|.|.|TRBV27
CASSPKPDSSYEQYF
TGTGCCAGCAGCCCTAAACCGGACAGCTCCTACGAGCAGTACTTC
>TRBJ2-7|TRBD2|.|TRBV19
CASTPSAGGSYEQYF
TGTGCCAGTACCCCCTCGGCGGGAGGTTCCTACGAGCAGTACTTC
>TRBJ2-7|TRBD1|once|TRBV5-4
CASSLFRLGQGPSYEQYF
TGTGCCAGCAGTTTATTCCGCCTGGGACAGGGGCCCTCCTACGAGCAGTACTTC
>TRBJ2-5|TRBD1|.|TRBV7-2
CASSSGQAQETQYF
TGTGCCAGCAGCTCCGGACAGGCCCAAGAGACCCAGTACTTC
>TRBJ2-6|.|.|TRBV19
CASSTLGGANGLTF
TGTGCCAGTAGTACCCTTGGAGGGGCCAACGGCCTGACTTTC
>TRBJ2-7|.|.|TRBV19
CASSQNPSSYEQYF
TGTGCCAGTAGCCAGAACCCTAGCTCCTACGAGCAGTACTTC
>TRBJ2-5|.|.|TRBV29-1
CSVGFWQETQYF
TGCAGCGTTGGTTTCTGGCAGGAGACCCAGTACTTC
>TRBJ2-1|TRBD2|.|TRBV6-1
CATLGGRDNEQFF
TGTGCCACTCTGGGGGGGAGGGACAATGAGCAGTTCTTC
>TRBJ2-7|TRBD1|.|TRBV29-1
CSGLRTGGEQYF
TGCAGCGGACTCAGAACAGGGGGCGAGCAGTACTTC
>TRBJ2-7|TRBD1|.|TRBV5-4
CASSPASGGYEQYF
TGTGCCAGCAGCCCGGCGTCAGGGGGCTACGAGCAGTACTTC
>TRBJ2-1|TRBD1|.|TRBV7-2
CASSPRRRTGPDEQFF
TGTGCCAGCAGCCCAAGACGAAGGACAGGGCCGGATGAGCAGTTCTTC
>TRBJ2-3|.|.|TRBV5-1
CASSLEGASASTDTQYF
TGCGCCAGCAGCTTGGAGGGGGCTAGCGCCAGCACAGATACGCAGTATTTT
>TRBJ1-1|.|once|TRBV5-5
CASSLSQMMNTEAFF
TGTGCCAGCAGCTTATCCCAGATGATGAACACTGAAGCTTTCTTT
>TRBJ2-2|TRBD2|.|TRBV2
CASRLLGLAGPNTGELFF
TGTGCCAGCAGACTGCTCGGACTAGCGGGTCCGAACACCGGGGAGCTGTTTTTT
>TRBJ1-3|TRBD1|.|TRBV9
CASSVLDRVDLGNTIYF
TGTGCCAGCAGCGTTCTGGACAGGGTTGACCTTGGAAACACCATATATTTT
>TRBJ2-3|TRBD2|.|TRBV7-3
CASSPGTSGRRTDTQYF
TGTGCCAGCAGCCCGGGGACTAGCGGGAGAAGGACAGATACGCAGTATTTT
>TRBJ2-7|TRBD2|.|TRBV5-1
CASRVAGGGTYEQYF
TGCGCCAGCAGGGTCGCGGGAGGGGGGACCTACGAGCAGTACTTC
>TRBJ1-4|TRBD1|.|TRBV15
CATSGNRLGQQTF
TGTGCCACCAGCGGAAACCGGTTGGGACAGCAAACGTTT
>TRBJ2-2|.|.|TRBV7-6
CASSLGTGLGELFF
TGTGCCAGCAGCCTAGGAACAGGGTTGGGGGAGCTGTTTTTT
>TRBJ2-7|TRBD2|.|TRBV27
CASSSRKLAGTFEQYF
TGTGCCAGCAGTTCCCGAAAACTAGCGGGAACTTTCGAGCAGTACTTC
>TRBJ2-1|TRBD2|.|TRBV6-4
CASSAGIAGLRNEQFF
TGTGCCAGCAGTGCCGGGATAGCGGGATTACGGAATGAGCAGTTCTTC
>TRBJ2-4|TRBD1|.|TRBV7-3
CASSLRGQGNSQYF
TGTGCCAGCAGCTTACGGGGACAGGGGAACAGTCAGTACTTC
>TRBJ2-2|TRBD2|.|TRBV28
CASSPQRLAGGPMPTGELFF
TGTGCCAGCAGCCCTCAACGACTAGCGGGAGGGCCAATGCCAACCGGGGAGCTGTTTTTT
>TRBJ2-7|.|few|TRBV4-3
CASSQDSIAGLPFVDEQYF
TGCGCCAGCAGCCAAGATAGTATTGCGGGCCTACCGTTCGTGGACGAGCAGTACTTC
>TRBJ2-7|.|.|TRBV21-1
CASSPPGWDRVPEQYF
TGTGCCAGCAGCCCCCCCGGATGGGACAGGGTTCCCGAGCAGTACTTC